The clone carrying this T cell receptor beta chain showed up just a few times. What it recognizes is unknown. As for treatment: roughly nine-day PBMC culture with coronavirus spike peptide pools or control peptides (ViraFEST assay). ViraFEST grew antigen-specific T cells using peptide pools, then sequenced TCRs. The data belong to a study of vaccination and CD4 T cells after COVID-19. Across the study: Collection of post-COVID samples occurred a median around 91 days after diagnosis, spanning a range of 35 to 161.

Germline CDR1 MGHRA, CDR2 YSYEKL. The CDR3 consists of 16 residues. V shed 1 base and J 4 bases; nucleotides not matched to a gene: 7. With the Oncomine TCR Beta short-read assay, DNA from cultured CD4+ T cells was sequenced. One entry per CDR3 protein, called by TCRdb with MiXCR from the PCR reads. The data contain a few thousand distinct CDR3 sequences, 27% of them singletons. This sequence originates from a human donor who had recovered from COVID-19. This material consisted of CD4+ T cells from blood, cultured in vitro, taken after SARS-CoV-2 vaccination. The chain carries TRBV4-1 and TRBJ2-1; 7 bases line up with TRBD1. CDR3 sequence (DNA): TGCGCCAGCAGCCAAGCGACAGGGTCCCTTTACAATGAGCAGTTCTTC. Encoded protein: CASSQATGSLYNEQFF.